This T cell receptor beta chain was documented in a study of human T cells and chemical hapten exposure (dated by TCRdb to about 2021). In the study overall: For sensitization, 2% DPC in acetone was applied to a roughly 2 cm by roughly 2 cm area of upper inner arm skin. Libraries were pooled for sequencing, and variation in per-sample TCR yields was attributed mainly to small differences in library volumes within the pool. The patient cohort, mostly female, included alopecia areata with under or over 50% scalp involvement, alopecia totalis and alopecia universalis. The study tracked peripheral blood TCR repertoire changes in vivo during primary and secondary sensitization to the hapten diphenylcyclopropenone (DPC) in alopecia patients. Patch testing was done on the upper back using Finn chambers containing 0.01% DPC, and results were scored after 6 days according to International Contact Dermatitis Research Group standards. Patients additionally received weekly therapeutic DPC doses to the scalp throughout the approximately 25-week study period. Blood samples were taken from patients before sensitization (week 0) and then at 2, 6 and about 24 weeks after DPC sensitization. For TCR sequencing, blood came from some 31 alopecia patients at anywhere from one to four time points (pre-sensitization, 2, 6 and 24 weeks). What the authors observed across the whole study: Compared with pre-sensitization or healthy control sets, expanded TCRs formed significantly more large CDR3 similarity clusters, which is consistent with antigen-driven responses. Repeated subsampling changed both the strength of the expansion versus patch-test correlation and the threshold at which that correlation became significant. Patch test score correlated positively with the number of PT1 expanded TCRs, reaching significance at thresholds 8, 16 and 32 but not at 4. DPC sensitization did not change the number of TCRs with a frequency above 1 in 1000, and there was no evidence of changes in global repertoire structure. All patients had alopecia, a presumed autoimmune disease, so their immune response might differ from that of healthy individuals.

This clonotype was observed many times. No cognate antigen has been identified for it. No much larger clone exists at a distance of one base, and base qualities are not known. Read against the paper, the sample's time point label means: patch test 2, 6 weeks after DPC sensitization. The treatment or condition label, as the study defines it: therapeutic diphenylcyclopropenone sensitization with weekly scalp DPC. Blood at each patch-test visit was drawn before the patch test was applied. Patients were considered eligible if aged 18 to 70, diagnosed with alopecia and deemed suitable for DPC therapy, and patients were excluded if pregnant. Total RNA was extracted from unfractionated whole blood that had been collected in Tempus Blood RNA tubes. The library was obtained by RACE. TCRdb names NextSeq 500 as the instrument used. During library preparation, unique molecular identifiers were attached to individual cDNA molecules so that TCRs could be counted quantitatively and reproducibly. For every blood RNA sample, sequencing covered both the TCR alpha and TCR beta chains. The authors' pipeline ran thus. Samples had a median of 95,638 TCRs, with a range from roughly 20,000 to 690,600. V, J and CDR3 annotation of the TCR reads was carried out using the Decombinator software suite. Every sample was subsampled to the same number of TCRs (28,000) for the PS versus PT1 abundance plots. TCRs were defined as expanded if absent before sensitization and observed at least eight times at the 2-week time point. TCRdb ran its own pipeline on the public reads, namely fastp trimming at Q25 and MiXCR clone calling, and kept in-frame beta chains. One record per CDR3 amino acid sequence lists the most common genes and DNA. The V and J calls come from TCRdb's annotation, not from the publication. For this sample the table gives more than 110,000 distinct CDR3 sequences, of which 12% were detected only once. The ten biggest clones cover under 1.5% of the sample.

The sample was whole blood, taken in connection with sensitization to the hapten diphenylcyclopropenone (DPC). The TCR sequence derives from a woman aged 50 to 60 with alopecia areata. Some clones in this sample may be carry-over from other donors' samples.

The CDR3 region has the sequence CASSSGQGGRTGIYGYTF. The DNA sequence is given as TGTGCCAGCAGCTCGGGACAGGGTGGACGGACGGGCATTTATGGCTACACCTTC. The chain is assembled from TRBV5-6 and TRBJ1-2; 9 of the junction bases match TRBD1. The CDR3, cysteine through phenylalanine, is 18 amino acids long. The CDR3 DNA has 54 bases and is translated from base 1. V is trimmed back by 3 bases and J by 5 bases, and the junction contains 17 bases that no gene match accounts for. CDR1 and CDR2 are drawn from the germline V gene: SGHDT, YYEEEE.